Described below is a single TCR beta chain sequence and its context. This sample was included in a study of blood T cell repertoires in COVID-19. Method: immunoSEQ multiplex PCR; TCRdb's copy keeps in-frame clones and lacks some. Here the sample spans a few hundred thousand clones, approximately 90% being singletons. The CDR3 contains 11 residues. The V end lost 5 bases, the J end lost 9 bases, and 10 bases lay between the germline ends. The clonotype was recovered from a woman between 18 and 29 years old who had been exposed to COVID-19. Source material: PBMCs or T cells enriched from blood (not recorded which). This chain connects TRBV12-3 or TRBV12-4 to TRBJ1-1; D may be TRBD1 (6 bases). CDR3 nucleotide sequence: TGTGCCAGCAGTGCAACAGGGAAAGCTTTCTTT. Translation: CASSATGKAFF.